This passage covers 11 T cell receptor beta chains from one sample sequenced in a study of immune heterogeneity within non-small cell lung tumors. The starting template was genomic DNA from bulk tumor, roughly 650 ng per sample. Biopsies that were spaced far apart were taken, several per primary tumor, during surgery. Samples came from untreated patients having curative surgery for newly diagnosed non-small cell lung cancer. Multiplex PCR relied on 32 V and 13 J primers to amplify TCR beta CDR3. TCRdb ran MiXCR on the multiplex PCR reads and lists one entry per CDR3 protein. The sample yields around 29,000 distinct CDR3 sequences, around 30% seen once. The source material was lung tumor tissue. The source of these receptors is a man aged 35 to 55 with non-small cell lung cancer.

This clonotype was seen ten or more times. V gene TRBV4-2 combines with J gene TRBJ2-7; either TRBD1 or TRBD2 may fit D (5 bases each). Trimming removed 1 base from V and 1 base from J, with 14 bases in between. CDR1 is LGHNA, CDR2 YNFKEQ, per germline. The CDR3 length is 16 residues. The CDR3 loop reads CASSQATGTGSYEQYF. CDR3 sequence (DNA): TGTGCCAGCAGCCAAGCGACCGGGACGGGATCCTACGAGCAGTACTTC.

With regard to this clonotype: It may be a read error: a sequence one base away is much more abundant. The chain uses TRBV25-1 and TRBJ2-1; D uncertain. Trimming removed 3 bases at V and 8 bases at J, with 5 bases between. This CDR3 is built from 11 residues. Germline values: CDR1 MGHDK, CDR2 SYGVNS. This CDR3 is CASSELHEQFF. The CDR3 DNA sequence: TGTGCCAGCAGTGAGTTGCATGAGCAGTTCTTC.

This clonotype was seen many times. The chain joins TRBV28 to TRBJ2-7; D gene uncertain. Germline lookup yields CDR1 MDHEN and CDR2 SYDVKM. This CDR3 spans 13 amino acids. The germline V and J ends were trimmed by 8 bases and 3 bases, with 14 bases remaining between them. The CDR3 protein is CASLGSSHYEQYF. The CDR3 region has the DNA TGTGCCAGCCTAGGGTCGTCCCACTACGAGCAGTACTTC.

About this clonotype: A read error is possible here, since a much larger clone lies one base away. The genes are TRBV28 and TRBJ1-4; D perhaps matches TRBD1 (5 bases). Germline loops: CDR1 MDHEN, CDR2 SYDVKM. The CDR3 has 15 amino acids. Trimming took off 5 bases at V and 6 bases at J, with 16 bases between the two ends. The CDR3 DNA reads TGTGCCAGCAGTCCCCGCGCCGGGGCTCATGAAAAACTGTTTTTT. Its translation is CASSPRAGAHEKLFF. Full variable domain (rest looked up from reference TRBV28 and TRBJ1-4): DVKVTQSSRYLVKRTGEKVFLECVQDMDHENMFWYRQDPGLGLRLIYFSYDVKMKEKGDIPEGYSVSREKKERFSLILESASTNQTSMYLCASSPRAGAHEKLFFGSGTQLSVL.

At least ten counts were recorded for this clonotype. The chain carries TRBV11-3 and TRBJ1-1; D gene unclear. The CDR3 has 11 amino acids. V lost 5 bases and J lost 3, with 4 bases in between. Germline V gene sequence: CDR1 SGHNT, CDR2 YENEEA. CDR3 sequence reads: CASSDDTEAFF. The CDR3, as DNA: TGTGCCAGCAGCGATGACACTGAAGCTTTCTTT.

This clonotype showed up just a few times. CDR3 loop: CAWAPGAGSSYEQYF. The CDR3 DNA reads TGTGCCTGGGCGCCCGGAGCGGGGAGCTCCTACGAGCAGTACTTC. The chain couples TRBV30 to TRBJ2-7; 7 bases are shared with TRBD2. V lost 5 bases to trimming and J lost 0 bases; unmatched junction nucleotides: 10. The CDR3 is 15 residues long. Germline assignment: CDR1 GTSNPN and CDR2 SVGIG (reference sequence).

The CDR3 bases are TGTGCCAGCAGCCACACGACTAGCGGGAGGATAGGGGAGCTGTTTTTT. Its protein is CASSHTTSGRIGELFF. This chain joins TRBV3-1 and TRBJ2-2; 13 nucleotides agree with TRBD2. The length of the CDR3 is 16 residues. V was pared by 3 bases and J by 8 bases, with 6 bases of the junction left unmatched. Germline assignment: CDR1 LGHDT and CDR2 YNNKEL (reference sequence). Together with reference TRBV3-1 and TRBJ2-2, the CDR3 gives the full variable domain: DTAVSQTPKYLVTQMGNDKSIKCEQNLGHDTMYWYKQDSKKFLKIMFSYNNKELIINETVPNRFSPKSPDKAHLNLHINSLELGDSAVYFCASSHTTSGRIGELFFGEGSRLTVL.

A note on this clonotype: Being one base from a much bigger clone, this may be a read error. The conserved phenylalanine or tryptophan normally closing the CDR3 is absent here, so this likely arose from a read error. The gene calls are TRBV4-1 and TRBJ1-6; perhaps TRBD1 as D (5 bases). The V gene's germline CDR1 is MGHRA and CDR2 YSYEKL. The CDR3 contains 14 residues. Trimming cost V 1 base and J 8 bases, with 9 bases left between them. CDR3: CASSQVGGDSPLHL. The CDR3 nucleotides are TGCGCCAGCAGCCAAGTTGGGGGTGATTCACCCCTCCACCTT.

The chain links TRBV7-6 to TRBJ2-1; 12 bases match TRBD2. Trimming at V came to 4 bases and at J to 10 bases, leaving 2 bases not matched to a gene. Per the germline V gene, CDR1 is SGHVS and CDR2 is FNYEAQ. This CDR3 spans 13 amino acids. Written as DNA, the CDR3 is TGTGCCAGCAGCTGGACTAGCGGGAACGAGCAGTTCTTC. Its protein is CASSWTSGNEQFF.

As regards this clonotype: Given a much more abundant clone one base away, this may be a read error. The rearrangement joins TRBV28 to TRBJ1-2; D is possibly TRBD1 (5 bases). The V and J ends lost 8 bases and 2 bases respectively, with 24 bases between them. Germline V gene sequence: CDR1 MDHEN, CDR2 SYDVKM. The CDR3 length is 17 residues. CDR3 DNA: TGTGCCAGCGGTTCGGGGACCGGGACCCGAGGGAACTATGGCTACACCTTC. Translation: CASGSGTGTRGNYGYTF.

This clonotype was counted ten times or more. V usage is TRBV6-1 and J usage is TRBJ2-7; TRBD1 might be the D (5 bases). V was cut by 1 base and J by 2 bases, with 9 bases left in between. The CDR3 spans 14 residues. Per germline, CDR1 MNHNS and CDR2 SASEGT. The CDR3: CASSEGGRAYEQYF. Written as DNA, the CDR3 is TGTGCCAGCAGTGAAGGGGGCAGGGCCTACGAGCAGTACTTC.